The next 26 T cell receptor beta chains were all read from a single sample in a study of cytomegalovirus exposure and HLA in healthy donors. Vbeta (60) and Jbeta (13) primers were used in the PCR. Using immunoSEQ multiplex PCR, the repertoire was profiled, and TCRdb retains in-frame clones only, with some absent. The top ten hold approximately 3.7% of the sample, which has under 170,000 clones, roughly 83% seen once. Sequenced input: PBMCs. The source is a human donor in good health.

The chain links TRBV18 to TRBJ1-1; no clear D. Trimming pared 8 bases from V and 5 bases from J, leaving 15 bases between. CDR3 length equals 13 residues. CDR1 and CDR2 from the germline V gene are KGHSH and LQKENI. The CDR3 sequence: CASLAGAKTEAFF. The DNA for the CDR3 is TGTGCCAGCCTAGCGGGCGCGAAAACTGAAGCTTTCTTT.

The chain has TRBV6-6 and TRBJ2-5, with TRBD1 matching over 7 bases. The V gene end was trimmed by 4 bases and the J gene end by 5 bases; junction bases not matched to a gene: 13. In germline, CDR1 is MNHNY, CDR2 SVGAGI (reference sequence). This CDR3 is 16 amino acids long. The CDR3 nucleotides read TGTGCCAGCAGTTCCTCACACAGGGGATCTGAGGAGACCCAGTACTTC. It encodes CASSSSHRGSEETQYF.

The chain combines TRBV7-9 with TRBJ2-1; tentatively, D is TRBD2 (5 bases). Deletions cut 5 bases from V and 7 bases from J, with 24 bases between. Germline V lookup: CDR1 SEHNR, CDR2 FQNEAQ (reference sequence). The CDR3 has 17 residues. CDR3 sequence (DNA): TGTGCCAGCAGCCCTTCCTTAGCGAGGCGCACTGGAAATGAGCAGTTCTTC. This gives the protein CASSPSLARRTGNEQFF.

CDR3 in DNA: TGTGCCAGCAGCGTAGCAGGGGGCGCGTCTGAAAAACTGTTTTTT. Amino acid sequence: CASSVAGGASEKLFF. The J gene is TRBJ1-4, the V gene TRBV9, with TRBD1 matching 8 bases. V dropped 0 bases and J dropped 7; count of bases not matched to a gene: 5. CDR1 and CDR2 (germline): SGDLS, YYNGEE. The CDR3 is 15 amino acids.

This sequence joins TRBV5-6 and TRBJ2-1; D ambiguous. The V gene's germline CDR1 is SGHDT and CDR2 YYEEEE. The CDR3 contains 14 residues. V gave up 2 bases and J gave up 12 bases, with 18 bases separating them. The CDR3, as DNA: TGTGCCAGCAGCTTTAGCCTAGATTCGGTCTGGCAGTTCTTC. Translation gives CASSFSLDSVWQFF.

This chain uses TRBV1 with TRBJ2-3; the tabulated D call, TRBD1, remains unverified against the DNA. TRBV1 is tagged as a pseudogene. The CDR3 length is 14 residues. CDR3 DNA: TGCACCAGCAGCCAGAGGAACAGGGGTCTGGGGCAGTATTTT. Residues: CTSSQRNRGLGQYF.

The V and J genes are TRBV6-5 and TRBJ2-3; TRBD1 matches at 8 bases. Germline assignment: CDR1 MNHEY and CDR2 SVGAGI. The CDR3 runs to 15 residues. V dropped 4 bases and J dropped 3; count of bases not matched to a gene: 6. The CDR3, as DNA: TGTGCCAGCAGTTTACAGGGGGTTGGAACAGATACGCAGTATTTT. Its translation is CASSLQGVGTDTQYF.

The V gene is TRBV6-4, the J gene TRBJ2-2; D is ambiguous. V was trimmed by 4 bases and J by 3 bases, leaving 12 bases between them. Germline V gives CDR1 MRHNA, CDR2 SNTAGT. The CDR3 runs 15 residues. CDR3 residues: CASSVVDGDTGELFF. CDR3 coding DNA: TGTGCCAGCAGTGTAGTCGACGGAGACACCGGGGAGCTGTTTTTT.

Turning to this clone: Other DNA sequences in the same sample also yield this CDR3. The CDR3 reads CSARRTGELFF. As DNA, the CDR3 is TGCAGTGCTAGACGCACCGGGGAGCTGTTTTTT. This chain connects TRBV20-1 to TRBJ2-2; D ambiguous. The ends were cut back, 2 bases at V and 4 bases at J, with 2 bases in the middle. Germline V CDR1 and CDR2: DFQATT, SNEGSKA (reference sequence). CDR3 length equals 11 residues.

V is TRBV25-1 and J is TRBJ1-4, with 8 bases fitting TRBD1. The CDR3 has 15 residues. Germline values: CDR1 MGHDK, CDR2 SYGVNS. Trimming took 0 bases from V and 7 from J; bases not matched to a gene: 4. The CDR3: CASSEYGQGGEKLFF. The CDR3 DNA reads as TGTGCCAGCAGTGAATATGGACAGGGCGGTGAAAAACTGTTTTTT.

The chain has TRBV14 and TRBJ1-2, with TRBD1 identical over 7 bases. The CDR3 spans 17 residues. Trimming removed 3 bases from V and 4 bases from J; junction bases left unmatched: 14. The germline V gene encodes CDR1 SGHDN and CDR2 FVKESK. The CDR3 region is CASSQGAGGFESYGYTF. CDR3 coding DNA: TGTGCCAGCAGCCAGGGCGCAGGGGGTTTCGAGAGCTATGGCTACACCTTC. The whole variable domain, filled in from reference TRBV14 and TRBJ1-2, reads EAGVTQFPSHSVIEKGQTVTLRCDPISGHDNLYWYRRVMGKEIKFLLHFVKESKQDESGMPNNRFLAERTGGTYSTLKVQPAELEDSGVYFCASSQGAGGFESYGYTFGSGTRLTVV.

In nucleotides, the CDR3 is TGTGCCAGCAGTGCTAGACAGGGGGTGGGAGAGACCCAGTACTTC. Translated, it gives CASSARQGVGETQYF. The gene calls are TRBV2 and TRBJ2-5; 9 nucleotides match TRBD1. In germline, CDR1 is SNHLY, CDR2 FYNNEI. V was pared by 4 bases and J by 4 bases, with 7 bases of the junction left unmatched. The CDR3 runs to 15 residues.

This clone was detected a few times. This chain connects TRBV6-5 to TRBJ1-1, with TRBD1 as a possible D gene (6 bases). There are 14 residues in the CDR3. Germline CDR1 is MNHEY and CDR2 is SVGAGI. The ends were cut back, 6 bases at V and 3 bases at J, with 14 bases in the middle. This chain's CDR3 is CASSSRQEYTEAFF. As DNA, the CDR3 is TGTGCCAGCAGCTCAAGACAGGAGTACACTGAAGCTTTCTTT.

V is TRBV6-5 and J is TRBJ1-5; D gene ambiguous. V lost 2 bases and J 0 bases, leaving 8 bases between the germline ends. Germline V lookup: CDR1 MNHEY, CDR2 SVGAGI. The CDR3 is 15 residues long. The CDR3 bases are TGTGCCAGCAGTTACGACTTCAATAGCAATCAGCCCCAGCATTTT. It is translated as CASSYDFNSNQPQHF.

This chain uses TRBV28 with TRBJ2-3; D uncertain. Trimming removed 5 bases from V and 4 bases from J, with 16 bases in between. Germline-derived CDR1 and CDR2 are MDHEN and SYDVKM. CDR3 length: 15 amino acids. The CDR3 sequence is CASSDSSSEPDTQYF. CDR3 coding DNA: TGTGCCAGCAGTGATAGCTCAAGCGAGCCAGATACGCAGTATTTT.

This clone was found once. The CDR3 spells CASSANRGQETQYF. In nucleotides, the CDR3 is TGTGCCAGCAGCGCAAACAGGGGGCAGGAGACCCAGTACTTC. This rearrangement joins TRBV28 to TRBJ2-5; 9 nucleotides agree with TRBD1. The CDR3 has 14 amino acids. Germline trimming cut 6 bases from V and 5 bases from J; bases unmatched to any gene: 7. Germline V gene data show CDR1 as MDHEN and CDR2 as SYDVKM. The full variable domain, completed using reference TRBV28 and TRBJ2-5, is DVKVTQSSRYLVKRTGEKVFLECVQDMDHENMFWYRQDPGLGLRLIYFSYDVKMKEKGDIPEGYSVSREKKERFSLILESASTNQTSMYLCASSANRGQETQYFGPGTRLLVL.

The chain employs TRBV2 and TRBJ2-7, with TRBD2 matching 9 bases. The CDR3 extends over 14 amino acids. The germline V gene encodes CDR1 SNHLY and CDR2 FYNNEI. V lost 8 bases, J lost 3 bases, and 8 bases stayed unmatched. The CDR3 here is CASARSGGIYEQYF. The DNA for the CDR3 is TGTGCCAGCGCTCGTAGCGGGGGTATCTACGAGCAGTACTTC.

The chain carries TRBV7-2 and TRBJ2-7; 9 bases match TRBD2. In germline, CDR1 is SGHTA, CDR2 FQGNSA. The V and J ends lost 1 base and 2 bases, in that order; junction bases with no gene match: 6. This CDR3 comprises 16 residues. The CDR3 nucleotides read TGTGCCAGCAGCTTAGTTGGCGGGAGGGTAACCTACGAGCAGTACTTC. As protein: CASSLVGGRVTYEQYF.

The V gene is TRBV27, the J gene TRBJ2-5, with TRBD1 matching over 7 bases. The assigned J gene may be wrong: the sequence end matches TRBJ2-7 better. This CDR3 is 16 amino acids long. Germline V gene data show CDR1 as MNHEY and CDR2 as SMNVEV (reference sequence). The CDR3 sequence: CATLKTKGTGAYEQYF. The CDR3 region has the DNA TGTGCCACCCTAAAAACCAAGGGAACAGGGGCCTACGAGCAGTACTTC.

V usage is TRBV7-2 and J usage is TRBJ1-2, with D possibly being TRBD1 (5 bases). Germline V gene data show CDR1 as SGHTA and CDR2 as FQGNSA. The CDR3 loop spans 11 amino acids. The V gene lost 6 bases and the J gene lost 8 bases, with 10 bases spanning the gap. The CDR3, as DNA: TGTGCCAGCAGGGGGCAGGTGGGCTACACCTTC. Translation gives CASRGQVGYTF.

The genes are TRBV27 and TRBJ2-4, with D possibly being TRBD1 (6 bases). The V gene lost 5 bases and the J gene lost 6 bases, with 14 bases spanning the gap. The CDR3 consists of 14 residues. CDR1 and CDR2 from the germline V gene are MNHEY and SMNVEV (reference sequence). The CDR3 protein is CASSPPQGRNIQYF. Written as DNA, the CDR3 is TGTGCCAGCAGTCCCCCACAGGGTAGAAACATTCAGTACTTC.

The chain links TRBV7-2 to TRBJ2-7, with 8 nucleotides matching TRBD1. The CDR3 contains 14 residues. CDR1 and CDR2 (germline): SGHTA, FQGNSA. V was clipped by 4 bases and J by 0 bases; unmatched bases: 2. The CDR3 DNA follows: TGTGCCAGCAGCTCTGACAGGGGCTCCTACGAGCAGTACTTC. Amino acid sequence: CASSSDRGSYEQYF.

This sequence joins TRBV6-6 and TRBJ1-4; 10 nucleotides agree with TRBD1. CDR1 and CDR2 from the germline V gene are MNHNY and SVGAGI (reference sequence). The CDR3 contains 16 residues. J gave up 7 bases and V 6 bases, and 11 bases lay outside the gene matches. The CDR3 bases are TGTGCCAGCAGAACAACCCCGGGACAGGGGATTGAAAAACTGTTTTTT. Residues: CASRTTPGQGIEKLFF.

This clone has only one observation. The rearrangement joins TRBV5-6 to TRBJ2-1, with D tentatively TRBD1 (6 bases). Trimming took 2 bases from V and 2 from J, leaving 14 bases between them. Germline V gene data show CDR1 as SGHDT and CDR2 as YYEEEE. The CDR3 extends over 16 amino acids. The DNA of the CDR3 is TGTGCCAGCAGCTTAGTGTTACAGGGCCCCTACAATGAGCAGTTCTTC. It specifies CASSLVLQGPYNEQFF.

This clone came up a few times. The rearrangement joins TRBV5-6 to TRBJ2-3; a possible D gene is TRBD2 (5 bases). Deletions cut 0 bases from V and 6 bases from J, with 17 bases between. Germline V gene data show CDR1 as SGHDT and CDR2 as YYEEEE. The CDR3 runs 16 residues. Here the CDR3 reads CASSLDVGSMSDTQYF. For the CDR3, the DNA is TGTGCCAGCAGCTTGGACGTGGGGAGTATGTCGGATACGCAGTATTTT.

This chain links TRBV6-5 with TRBJ1-1; D not certain. Germline assignment: CDR1 MNHEY and CDR2 SVGAGI. Trimming took 0 bases from V and 6 from J, leaving 8 bases between them. The CDR3 contains 13 residues. CDR3 sequence reads: CASSYSHGPEAFF. The CDR3 DNA is TGTGCCAGCAGTTACTCGCATGGCCCTGAAGCTTTCTTT.